This passage covers 26 T cell receptor beta chains from one sample sequenced in a study of blood T cell repertoires in COVID-19. Profiled with immunoSEQ multiplex PCR; TCRdb holds only in-frame clones, not every one. The sample consists of under 60,000 clones, about 87% of them appearing once. Sequencing was carried out using peripheral blood. These receptors came from a human donor with active COVID-19. The donor label of this sample is uncertain.

The genes are TRBV4-1 and TRBJ2-1, with 10 bases matching TRBD2. This CDR3 comprises 18 residues. In germline, CDR1 is MGHRA, CDR2 YSYEKL. V lost 1 base, J lost 6 bases, and 12 bases stayed unmatched. The CDR3 bases are TGCGCCAGCAGCCAAGTGATCCAGCGGGGGGGAGGACCCAATGAGCAGTTCTTC. This sequence encodes CASSQVIQRGGGPNEQFF.

The chain carries TRBV7-2 and TRBJ2-2; maybe TRBD2 (6 bases). The CDR3 is 16 residues long. The germline gives CDR1 SGHTA, CDR2 FQGNSA. V was clipped by 2 bases and J by 7 bases, with 17 bases between them. The CDR3 nucleotides read TGTGCCAGCAGCTTAACGGGAGCCCCGAAGGGCGGGGAGCTGTTTTTT. This translates into CASSLTGAPKGGELFF.

This chain uses TRBV12-3 or TRBV12-4 with TRBJ2-5; 8 bases are a match to TRBD2. This CDR3 is built from 13 residues. V was pared by 3 bases and J by 4 bases, with 1 base of the junction left unmatched. The CDR3 loop reads CASSFRGGETQYF. CDR3 in DNA: TGTGCCAGCAGTTTCCGGGGGGGAGAGACCCAGTACTTC.

The chain employs TRBV28 and TRBJ1-5; 10 nucleotides match TRBD1. Germline lookup yields CDR1 MDHEN and CDR2 SYDVKM. The CDR3 contains 15 residues. With 6 bases clipped from V and 7 bases from J, the junction kept 9 bases outside the gene matches. CDR3 loop: CASSRGQGEIQPQHF. CDR3 nucleotides: TGTGCCAGCAGCCGCGGACAGGGGGAAATACAGCCCCAGCATTTT.

V usage is TRBV6-2 or TRBV6-3 and J usage is TRBJ2-7, with 13 bases identical to TRBD2. The CDR3 runs to 20 residues. Germline lookup yields CDR1 MNHEY and CDR2 SVGEGT. J was trimmed by 3 bases and V by 5 bases; bases with no gene match: 19. CDR3 bases: TGTGCCAGCAGTCGTGGACTAGCGGGGGTTCTGGGGGCCCGGAACTACGAGCAGTACTTC. Amino acids: CASSRGLAGVLGARNYEQYF.

The chain combines TRBV7-9 with TRBJ2-5, with TRBD2 matching over 10 bases. The CDR3 has 12 amino acids. With 5 bases clipped from V and 12 bases from J, the junction kept 6 bases outside the gene matches. Germline CDR1 and CDR2: SEHNR and FQNEAQ (reference sequence). The CDR3 protein is CASSVSGGQKYF. The CDR3 DNA reads as TGTGCCAGCAGCGTTAGCGGGGGGCAAAAGTACTTC.

This clone has a single count. The gene calls are TRBV2 and TRBJ2-4; the match to TRBD2 covers 8 bases. Trimming took 5 bases from V and 13 from J; bases not matched to a gene: 7. The CDR3 contains 12 residues. Looked up from germline, CDR1 is SNHLY and CDR2 is FYNNEI. The CDR3 sequence: CASSLSGGLQYF. The DNA for the CDR3 is TGTGCCAGCAGTTTGAGCGGGGGACTCCAGTACTTC.

The chain carries TRBV7-8 and TRBJ1-1; 11 positions agree with TRBD1. The CDR3 spans 17 residues. Trimming took 2 bases from V and 0 from J; bases not matched to a gene: 5. CDR1 and CDR2 from the germline V gene are SGHVS and FQNEAQ. The CDR3 DNA follows: TGTGCCAGCAGCTTAACTGGGACAGGGGGTTTGAACACTGAAGCTTTCTTT. As protein: CASSLTGTGGLNTEAFF.

The chain is built from TRBV4-1 and TRBJ1-5; 8 nucleotides align to TRBD1. Losses at the gene ends were 2 bases for V and 4 bases for J; bases not matched to a gene: 7. CDR1 is MGHRA, CDR2 YSYEKL, per germline. CDR3 length: 16 residues. CDR3 residues: CASSQLGQGTNQPQHF. The CDR3 region has the DNA TGCGCCAGCAGCCAACTCGGACAGGGAACGAATCAGCCCCAGCATTTT.

The chain joins TRBV18 to TRBJ2-7, with 8 bases lining up with TRBD2. V lost 6 bases to trimming and J lost 6 bases; unmatched junction nucleotides: 13. Germline assignment: CDR1 KGHSH and CDR2 LQKENI. There are 15 residues in the CDR3. CDR3 in DNA: TGTGCCAGCTCCCTCAATACGGGAGGGCCCGGCGAGCAGTACTTC. Amino acid sequence: CASSLNTGGPGEQYF.

The gene calls are TRBV5-4 and TRBJ1-2, with D possibly being TRBD1 (5 bases). Germline V gives CDR1 SGHNT, CDR2 YYREEE (reference sequence). V was trimmed by 2 bases and J by 2 bases, leaving 25 bases between them. There are 19 residues in the CDR3. The CDR3 DNA reads TGTGCCAGCAGCTTTAGCCCCCCGGGACTCCGGGGGACGAACTATGGCTACACCTTC. It encodes CASSFSPPGLRGTNYGYTF.

The chain is built from TRBV7-3 and TRBJ2-3, with 7 bases matching TRBD2. CDR1 and CDR2 (germline): SGHTA, FQGTGA. The CDR3 has 15 amino acids. Germline trimming cut 6 bases from V and 2 bases from J; bases unmatched to any gene: 8. This chain's CDR3 is CASSKGTTFTDTQYF. CDR3 sequence (DNA): TGTGCCAGCAGTAAGGGGACTACATTCACAGATACGCAGTATTTT.

The table lists this clone with a few counts. V and J are TRBV5-6 and TRBJ2-5; TRBD2 is a possible D gene (6 bases). The CDR3 has 15 residues. V dropped 0 bases and J dropped 5 bases, with 14 bases sitting between them. Germline CDR1 SGHDT, CDR2 YYEEEE. CDR3 sequence reads: CASSLESGVRETQYF. For the CDR3, the DNA is TGTGCCAGCAGCTTGGAATCGGGAGTACGGGAGACCCAGTACTTC.

This chain's CDR3 is CASKREGQETQYF. The CDR3 nucleotides are TGCGCCAGCAAGCGGGAGGGCCAAGAGACCCAGTACTTC. The chain carries TRBV5-1 and TRBJ2-5; 10 bases match TRBD2. CDR1 is SGHRS and CDR2 is YFSETQ in the germline V gene. J was trimmed by 1 base and V by 6 bases; bases with no gene match: 0. There are 13 residues in the CDR3.

J is TRBJ1-4 and V is TRBV28; D is ambiguous. There are 15 residues in the CDR3. CDR1 and CDR2 (germline): MDHEN, SYDVKM. V lost 2 bases, J lost 8 bases, and 15 bases lay in between. CDR3: CASSLESGRQEKLFF. The CDR3 DNA sequence: TGTGCCAGCAGTTTAGAGTCTGGCAGACAAGAAAAACTGTTTTTT.

This clone was counted between two and nine times. The chain employs TRBV14 and TRBJ2-1, with a weak D call TRBD2 (6 bases). Trimming pared 1 base from V and 8 bases from J, leaving 15 bases between. CDR1 and CDR2 (germline): SGHDN, FVKESK. This CDR3 is built from 15 residues. CDR3 sequence reads: CASSQVGGNWDEQFF. CDR3 bases: TGTGCCAGCAGCCAAGTGGGGGGTAATTGGGATGAGCAGTTCTTC.

This clone was picked up one time. The chain recombines TRBV12-3 or TRBV12-4 with TRBJ2-7; 7 bases are a match to TRBD2. The CDR3 is 13 amino acids. The trim removed 3 bases at V and 9 bases at J, leaving 8 bases unmatched. The CDR3 is CASSLESGAWQYF. CDR3 nucleotides: TGTGCCAGCAGTTTGGAGAGCGGGGCGTGGCAGTACTTC.

The chain combines TRBV15 with TRBJ2-1, with a tentative D call TRBD1 (5 bases). Germline loops: CDR1 LNHNV, CDR2 YYDKDF (reference sequence). The CDR3 has 14 amino acids. V was shortened by 7 bases and J by 4 bases, with 14 bases between the two germline ends. The CDR3 DNA sequence: TGTGCCACCACGTCGACAGTACTGTACAATGAGCAGTTCTTC. Encoded protein: CATTSTVLYNEQFF. Together with reference TRBV15 and TRBJ2-1, the CDR3 gives the full variable domain: DAMVIQNPRYQVTQFGKPVTLSCSQTLNHNVMYWYQQKSSQAPKLLFHYYDKDFNNEADTPDNFQSRRPNTSFCFLDIRSPGLGDTAMYLCATTSTVLYNEQFFGPGTRLTVL.

V is TRBV3-1 (or the pseudogene TRBV3-2) and J is TRBJ1-3; D might be TRBD1 (5 bases). The CDR3 has 17 residues. In germline, CDR1 is LGHDT, CDR2 YNNKEL (reference sequence). The ends were cut back, 4 bases at V and 4 bases at J, with 20 bases in the middle. The CDR3 protein is CASSRMGQGLLGNTIYF. The CDR3 nucleotides read TGTGCCAGCAGCCGAATGGGTCAGGGACTTCTCGGAAACACCATATATTTT.

This chain uses TRBV5-1 with TRBJ2-7; TRBD2 is a possible D gene (5 bases). CDR3 length equals 15 residues. V dropped 0 bases and J dropped 4 bases, with 14 bases sitting between them. Looked up from germline, CDR1 is SGHRS and CDR2 is YFSETQ. CDR3 sequence: CASSLGRGTRYEQYF. The CDR3 nucleotides are TGCGCCAGCAGCTTGGGCCGGGGTACGAGGTACGAGCAGTACTTC.

The chain couples TRBV25-1 to TRBJ1-1; no reliable D call. The CDR3 runs to 11 residues. V was trimmed by 6 bases and J by 1 base, leaving 3 bases between them. The germline V gene has CDR1 MGHDK and CDR2 SYGVNS. CDR3 protein: CASRQNTEAFF. Here the CDR3 DNA reads TGTGCCAGCAGACAGAACACTGAAGCTTTCTTT.

The gene calls are TRBV24-1 and TRBJ2-7, with TRBD2 identical over 10 bases. The CDR3 runs to 15 residues. Germline V gene sequence: CDR1 KGHDR, CDR2 SFDVKD. The trim removed 3 bases at V and 5 bases at J, leaving 6 bases unmatched. CDR3 in amino acids: CATSDMASGSNEQYF. For the CDR3, the DNA is TGTGCCACCAGTGATATGGCTAGCGGGAGCAACGAGCAGTACTTC.

The gene calls are TRBV5-1 and TRBJ1-2; 7 bases map to TRBD1. CDR1 is SGHRS, CDR2 YFSETQ, per germline. V trimming: 4 bases; J trimming: 7 bases; junction bases outside the gene matches: 7. The CDR3 spans 13 residues. For the CDR3, the DNA is TGCGCCAGCAGCGTTAGACAGGGTGGTGGCTACACCTTC. Its protein product is CASSVRQGGGYTF.

This chain links TRBV10-2 with TRBJ2-7, with 8 bases fitting TRBD2. Germline V CDR1 and CDR2: WSHSY, SAAADI. This CDR3 comprises 18 residues. With V trimmed by 3 bases and J by 1 base, 14 bases remained unmatched. The CDR3 DNA reads as TGCGCCAGCAGTGAATTGAATACGACCAGCGGGGGTTCCTACGAGCAGTACTTC. Protein sequence: CASSELNTTSGGSYEQYF.

This chain joins TRBV18 and TRBJ2-1, with 11 bases that match TRBD2. V gave up 3 bases and J gave up 3 bases; unmatched junction bases: 4. CDR1 KGHSH and CDR2 LQKENI come from the germline V gene. This CDR3 region has 16 residues. The CDR3 DNA reads TGTGCCAGCTCACCCCTAGCGGGGGGAAACTACAATGAGCAGTTCTTC. Translation gives CASSPLAGGNYNEQFF. Full variable domain (outside the CDR3, taken from reference TRBV18 and TRBJ2-1): NAGVMQNPRHLVRRRGQEARLRCSPMKGHSHVYWYRQLPEEGLKFMVYLQKENIIDESGMPKERFSAEFPKEGPSILRIQQVVRGDSAAYFCASSPLAGGNYNEQFFGPGTRLTVL.

The chain couples TRBV2 to TRBJ1-4; D is unresolved. Between the trimmed V and J ends, which lost 5 bases and 4 bases, there was a span of 11 bases. The CDR3 is made up of 14 amino acids. The germline CDR1 and CDR2 sequences are SNHLY and FYNNEI. The CDR3 sequence: CASSPDGLNEKLFF. In nucleotides, the CDR3 is TGTGCCAGCAGTCCGGACGGACTTAATGAAAAACTGTTTTTT.